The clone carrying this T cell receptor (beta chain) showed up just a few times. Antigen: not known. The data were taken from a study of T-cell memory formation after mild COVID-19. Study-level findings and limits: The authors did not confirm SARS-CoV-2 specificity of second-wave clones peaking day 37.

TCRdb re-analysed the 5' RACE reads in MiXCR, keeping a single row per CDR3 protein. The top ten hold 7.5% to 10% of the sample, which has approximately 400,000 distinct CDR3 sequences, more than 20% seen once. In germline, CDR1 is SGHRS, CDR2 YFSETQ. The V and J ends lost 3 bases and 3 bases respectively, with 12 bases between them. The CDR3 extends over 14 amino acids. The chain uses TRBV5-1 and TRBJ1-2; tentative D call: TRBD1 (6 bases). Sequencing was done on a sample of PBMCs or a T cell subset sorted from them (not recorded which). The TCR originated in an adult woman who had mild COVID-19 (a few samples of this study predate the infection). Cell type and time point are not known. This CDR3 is CASSSETGYYGYTF. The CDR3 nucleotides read TGCGCCAGCAGCTCCGAAACAGGGTACTATGGCTACACCTTC.